This TCR beta chain was captured by sequencing in a study of cytomegalovirus exposure and HLA in healthy donors. Using immunoSEQ multiplex PCR, the repertoire was profiled, and TCRdb retains in-frame clones only, with some absent. The table lists about 180,000 clones, 75% to 90% of them singletons. CDR3 length: 15 amino acids. CDR1 is MNHEY, CDR2 SMNVEV, per germline (reference sequence). Trimming pared 3 bases from V and 0 bases from J, leaving 11 bases between. The clonotype originates from a man younger than 30 in good health and CMV-seropositive. V gene TRBV27 combines with J gene TRBJ1-2, with D possibly being TRBD1 (5 bases). Sequenced: PBMCs. CDR3: CASSLEGATNYGYTF. The CDR3, as DNA: TGTGCCAGCAGTTTGGAAGGGGCAACTAACTATGGCTACACCTTC.